One T cell receptor beta chain is described in this entry. The antigen is not known. Not enrolled were patients with uncontrolled infection, other autoimmune disease, pregnancy or lactation. Each diagnosis was grounded in clinical symptoms, serum thyroxine and TRAb, thyroid ultrasound, and orbital computed tomography. V was shortened by 2 bases and J by 5 bases, with 9 bases between the two germline ends. The CDR3 is 14 residues long. Germline CDR1 and CDR2: SEHNR and FQNEAQ (reference sequence). Amplification targeted TCR beta CDR3 regions from RNA transcripts. TCR CDR3 underwent first-round RT-PCR with the HTBI primer set. MiXCR, applied by TCRdb to the multiplex PCR reads, yields one record per CDR3 protein. The sample has roughly 700,000 distinct CDR3 sequences, around 15% seen once. The data were obtained in a study of T cells in Graves' hyperthyroidism and ophthalmopathy. Study findings and constraints: Ophthalmopathy onset followed model prediction by a median approximately 5.9 months.

The chain combines TRBV7-9 with TRBJ1-4; D is ambiguous. The specimen sequenced was blood. The sequence derives from a woman aged 18-29 years with Graves' hyperthyroidism. CDR3 bases: TGTGCCAGCAGCTTAAGCGAGAGAAATGAAAAACTGTTTTTT. It yields the protein CASSLSERNEKLFF.